This T cell receptor (beta chain) was documented in a study of spatial heterogeneity in lung cancer. Study information: Every unique TCR and UMI combination, on average, appeared more than ten times in raw reads. General observations from the study: Expanded tumor TCRs that were ubiquitous appeared in blood more at resection than follow-up.

Points on this clonotype: Its antigen remains unknown.

V lost 0 bases, J lost 5 bases, and 20 bases lay in between. The V gene's germline CDR1 is DFQATT and CDR2 SNEGSKA (reference sequence). This CDR3 comprises 16 residues. Documented time point: sample taken at primary tumor resection. Unsorted whole RNA samples from tumor, nontumor lung or frozen PBMC were sequenced. A unique molecular identifier was carried by every single TCR cDNA molecule. TCRdb analysed the 5' RACE reads with MiXCR anew, one entry per CDR3 protein. The sample holds about 92,000 distinct CDR3 sequences; 12% are singletons and the top ten take about two fifths. This receptor was taken from a male donor with early-stage non-small cell lung cancer. Specimen: PBMCs, collected at surgery. This sequence joins TRBV20-1 and TRBJ2-7, with D perhaps TRBD2 (6 bases). The CDR3 region has the DNA TGCAGTGCTAGAGATCGGGCAGGGAGGCATCTCGACGAGCAGTACTTC. Translated, it gives CSARDRAGRHLDEQYF.